These 26 T cell receptor beta chains share one sample of origin, sequenced in a study of control samples from healthy donors and cancer patients. Assay used: immunoSEQ multiplex PCR; TCRdb lists only in-frame clones, some missing. The sample lists under 150,000 clones, over 90% occurring once. Sequenced: blood. The source is a man aged 30 to 39 in good health.

The chain employs TRBV19 and TRBJ1-1, with D perhaps TRBD1 (6 bases). Trimming cost V 4 bases and J 2 bases, with 8 bases left between them. CDR3 length: 13 amino acids. Germline V lookup: CDR1 LNHDA, CDR2 SQIVND (reference sequence). CDR3 nucleotides: TGTGCCAGTAGTAGGGGGCGAAACACTGAAGCTTTCTTT. It is translated as CASSRGRNTEAFF.

This sequence joins TRBV6-1 and TRBJ2-2; TRBD1 agrees at 9 bases. Germline V CDR1 and CDR2: MNHNS, SASEGT. With 6 bases clipped from V and 2 bases from J, the junction kept 7 bases outside the gene matches. This CDR3 contains 16 residues. The CDR3 region has the DNA TGTGCCAGCAGGGAATCGGACAGGGGAAACACCGGGGAGCTGTTTTTT. As protein: CASRESDRGNTGELFF.

The chain employs TRBV11-2 and TRBJ1-5; a weak D match, TRBD1 (5 bases). Germline CDR1 SGHAT, CDR2 FQNNGV. Trimming removed 5 bases from V and 6 bases from J, with 11 bases in between. The CDR3 extends over 13 amino acids. The DNA for the CDR3 is TGTGCCAGCAGCCACGCTGGGGGTCAGCCCCAGCATTTT. Encoded protein: CASSHAGGQPQHF.

The genes are TRBV6-2 or TRBV6-3 and TRBJ1-5; TRBD1 matches 8 bases. Germline-derived CDR1 and CDR2 are MNHEY and SVGEGT. V trimming: 2 bases; J trimming: 2 bases; junction bases outside the gene matches: 8. The CDR3 runs to 17 residues. The CDR3 DNA is TGTGCCAGCAGTTACGCGGACAGGGATGAGGGCAATCAGCCCCAGCATTTT. Translating it yields CASSYADRDEGNQPQHF.

DNA for the CDR3: TGTGCCAGCAGCGTTGCCAGGGGCGATTCACCCCTCCACTTT. Translation gives CASSVARGDSPLHF. The rearrangement links TRBV7-8 to TRBJ1-6, with D possibly being TRBD1 (6 bases). CDR1 is SGHVS and CDR2 is FQNEAQ in the germline V gene. The CDR3 runs to 14 residues. Trimming left V 5 bases short and J 8 bases short, with 13 bases between.

CDR3 in amino acids: CASRPDTSYNSPLHF. In DNA, the CDR3 is TGTGCCAGCAGGCCGGACACCTCCTATAATTCACCCCTCCACTTT. V and J are TRBV28 and TRBJ1-6, with TRBD1 as a possible D gene (5 bases). Germline CDR1 and CDR2: MDHEN and SYDVKM. CDR3 length: 15 residues. The V end lost 6 bases, the J end lost 0 bases, and 9 bases lay between the germline ends.

V gene TRBV5-1 combines with J gene TRBJ2-3; 8 positions match TRBD1. The CDR3 runs to 15 residues. The germline V gene encodes CDR1 SGHRS and CDR2 YFSETQ. V was clipped by 0 bases and J by 4 bases; unmatched bases: 4. This chain's CDR3 is CASSLGTGWADTQYF. CDR3 coding DNA: TGCGCCAGCAGCTTGGGGACAGGGTGGGCAGATACGCAGTATTTT.

This clone was detected only once. In nucleotides, the CDR3 is TGCGCCAGCAGCTTGGGGGACGATGGGTTCCCCTCCTACGAGCAGTACTTC. It yields the protein CASSLGDDGFPSYEQYF. V and J are TRBV5-1 and TRBJ2-7; the D gene could be TRBD1 or TRBD2 (5 bases each). The V gene's germline CDR1 is SGHRS and CDR2 YFSETQ. Between the trimmed V and J ends, which lost 0 bases and 0 bases, there was a span of 16 bases. CDR3 size: 17 residues.

The sample holds one count of this clone. This chain links TRBV25-1 with TRBJ2-5; D is undetermined. The V gene lost 6 bases and the J gene lost 1 base, with 15 bases spanning the gap. Germline CDR1 reads MGHDK; CDR2 reads SYGVNS. The CDR3 runs 15 residues. This CDR3 is CASSKTQFSQETQYF. DNA for the CDR3: TGTGCCAGCAGCAAAACACAGTTCAGCCAAGAGACCCAGTACTTC. The full variable domain, rest sourced from reference TRBV25-1 and TRBJ2-5, is EADIYQTPRYLVIGTGKKITLECSQTMGHDKMYWYQQDPGMELHLIHYSYGVNSTEKGDLSSESTVSRIRTEHFPLTLESARPSHTSQYLCASSKTQFSQETQYFGPGTRLLVL.

The V gene is TRBV12-3 or TRBV12-4, the J gene TRBJ1-6; D remains unclear. This CDR3 comprises 13 residues. V lost 3 bases to trimming and J lost 10 bases, with 10 bases between them. The CDR3 here is CASSFGESSPLHF. CDR3 DNA: TGTGCCAGCAGTTTTGGAGAAAGCTCACCCCTCCACTTT.

The chain links TRBV24-1 to TRBJ2-1; 7 bases map to TRBD2. J gave up 7 bases and V 3 bases, and 5 bases lay outside the gene matches. The CDR3 has 14 residues. CDR1 is KGHDR, CDR2 SFDVKD, per germline. Written as DNA, the CDR3 is TGTGCCACCAGTGATCCGGGACTACGTAATGAGCAGTTCTTC. Amino acid sequence: CATSDPGLRNEQFF.

This rearrangement joins TRBV7-2 to TRBJ2-2, with TRBD2 identical over 10 bases. Germline V lookup: CDR1 SGHTA, CDR2 FQGNSA. The CDR3 runs 18 residues. The V segment lost 4 bases and the J segment 0 bases; nucleotides outside the gene matches: 8. In nucleotides, the CDR3 is TGTGCCAGCAGCTCGAGACTAGCGGGTTCGGCGAACACCGGGGAGCTGTTTTTT. Protein sequence: CASSSRLAGSANTGELFF.

The rearrangement joins TRBV11-3 to TRBJ2-2, with D possibly being TRBD1 (7 bases). The CDR3 extends over 15 amino acids. Between the trimmed V and J ends, which lost 5 bases and 0 bases, there was a span of 10 bases. Germline V gene data show CDR1 as SGHNT and CDR2 as YENEEA. The CDR3 reads CASSQGGANTGELFF. The CDR3 coding sequence is TGTGCCAGCAGCCAGGGGGGAGCGAACACCGGGGAGCTGTTTTTT.

The CDR3 DNA is TGTGCCAGCAGTTACGAGGCGACAGGGGCCTACGAGCAGTACTTC. This encodes CASSYEATGAYEQYF. The chain recombines TRBV6-5 with TRBJ2-7; 8 bases align to TRBD1. J lost 2 bases, V lost 2 bases, and 5 bases had no gene match. Germline CDR1 and CDR2: MNHEY and SVGAGI. The CDR3 loop spans 15 amino acids.

The chain recombines TRBV6-5 with TRBJ2-1; no clear D gene. Trimming removed 2 bases from V and 9 bases from J, with 11 bases in between. CDR1 MNHEY and CDR2 SVGAGI come from the germline V gene. The CDR3 runs to 13 residues. The CDR3 reads CASSYTKAIEQFF. For the CDR3, the DNA is TGTGCCAGCAGTTACACGAAAGCCATTGAGCAGTTCTTC.

Only a few counts were recorded for this clone. The rearrangement links TRBV2 to TRBJ2-5, with 8 bases matching TRBD1. There are 14 residues in the CDR3. Germline lookup yields CDR1 SNHLY and CDR2 FYNNEI. V was clipped by 6 bases and J by 4 bases; unmatched bases: 7. CDR3 DNA sequence: TGTGCCAGCAGCCCCGGACAGGGAGCAGAGACCCAGTACTTC. Its protein product is CASSPGQGAETQYF.

As to this clone: Other DNA sequences of this sample code for an identical CDR3. The rearrangement uses TRBV6-5 and TRBJ1-6; no firm D call. Deletions cut 8 bases from V and 7 bases from J, with 9 bases between. There are 12 residues in the CDR3. Germline V CDR1 and CDR2: MNHEY, SVGAGI. CDR3 DNA: TGTGCCAGCGAGGTGGGAAATTCACCCCTCCACTTT. It translates to CASEVGNSPLHF.

The chain couples TRBV4-2 to TRBJ1-2, with D possibly TRBD1 on 6 matching bases. Trimming left V 2 bases short and J 2 bases short, with 12 bases between. Per germline, CDR1 LGHNA and CDR2 YNFKEQ. The CDR3 totals 15 residues. The CDR3 coding sequence is TGTGCCAGCAGCCAAAGGGGGACCGAAAACTATGGCTACACCTTC. This sequence encodes CASSQRGTENYGYTF.

DNA of the CDR3: TGTGCCAGCAGAACGGGGTTCGGCACTGAAGCTTTCTTT. Its protein is CASRTGFGTEAFF. This sequence joins TRBV27 and TRBJ1-1, with D unclear. The CDR3 length is 13 residues. V was shortened by 6 bases and J by 4 bases, with 12 bases between the two germline ends. Germline V gene lookup returns CDR1 MNHEY and CDR2 SMNVEV (reference sequence).

V is TRBV28 and J is TRBJ2-7; weak D call: TRBD1 (6 bases). The V gene lost 2 bases and the J gene lost 2 bases, with 13 bases spanning the gap. Germline V gives CDR1 MDHEN, CDR2 SYDVKM. The length of the CDR3 is 15 residues. The CDR3 region is CASSLVGAPPYEQYF. The DNA of the CDR3 is TGTGCCAGCAGTTTAGTGGGGGCCCCCCCCTACGAGCAGTACTTC.

The chain has TRBV20-1 and TRBJ1-2, with D possibly TRBD1 on 5 matching bases. V was cut by 5 bases and J by 3 bases, with 7 bases left in between. CDR1 and CDR2 from the germline V gene are DFQATT and SNEGSKA (reference sequence). The CDR3 covers 11 residues. CDR3 amino acids: CSAGRDYGYTF. DNA for the CDR3: TGCAGTGCTGGCAGGGACTATGGCTACACCTTC.

In DNA, the CDR3 is TGTGCCAGCAGCTTGAGGGGTCGAATGGATTCACCCCTCCACTTT. It is translated as CASSLRGRMDSPLHF. This sequence joins TRBV5-8 and TRBJ1-6; a weak D match, TRBD1 (5 bases). Trimming removed 1 base at V and 8 bases at J, with 13 bases between. From germline, CDR1 is SGHTS and CDR2 YDEGEE. The CDR3 spans 15 residues.

This rearrangement joins TRBV5-1 to TRBJ2-1; maybe TRBD2 (5 bases). Germline V gives CDR1 SGHRS, CDR2 YFSETQ. V was clipped by 4 bases and J by 0 bases, with 11 bases between them. This CDR3 comprises 15 residues. CDR3 DNA: TGCGCCAGCAGCCGGCCGGGGAGCTCCTACAATGAGCAGTTCTTC. It translates to CASSRPGSSYNEQFF. Using reference TRBV5-1 and TRBJ2-1 for the parts outside the CDR3, the full variable domain is KAGVTQTPRYLIKTRGQQVTLSCSPISGHRSVSWYQQTPGQGLQFLFEYFSETQRNKGNFPGRFSGRQFSNSRSEMNVSTLELGDSALYLCASSRPGSSYNEQFFGPGTRLTVL.

The chain has TRBV2 and TRBJ1-6; D ambiguous. The CDR3 loop spans 16 amino acids. In germline, CDR1 is SNHLY, CDR2 FYNNEI. Trimming stripped 4 bases from V and 0 bases from J, with 10 bases between. The CDR3 DNA sequence: TGTGCCAGCAGTGGGACGCAGAGCTCCTATAATTCACCCCTCCACTTT. Translation gives CASSGTQSSYNSPLHF.

This clone appeared a few times. This chain connects TRBV27 to TRBJ1-6; D perhaps matches TRBD1 (6 bases). The germline V and J ends were trimmed by 11 bases and 6 bases, with 14 bases remaining between them. The CDR3 spans 13 residues. Looked up from germline, CDR1 is MNHEY and CDR2 is SMNVEV (reference sequence). CDR3 in amino acids: CASCRGGNSPLHF. The CDR3 bases are TGTGCCTCCTGTAGAGGGGGTAATTCACCCCTCCACTTT.

This clone was counted once. The rearrangement joins TRBV5-1 to TRBJ2-7, with D perhaps TRBD1 (6 bases). The CDR3 is made up of 14 amino acids. V was trimmed by 4 bases and J by 2 bases, leaving 13 bases between them. In germline, CDR1 is SGHRS, CDR2 YFSETQ. CDR3 sequence: CASSLGTLTYEQYF. DNA for the CDR3: TGCGCCAGCAGCCTAGGGACATTAACCTACGAGCAGTACTTC.